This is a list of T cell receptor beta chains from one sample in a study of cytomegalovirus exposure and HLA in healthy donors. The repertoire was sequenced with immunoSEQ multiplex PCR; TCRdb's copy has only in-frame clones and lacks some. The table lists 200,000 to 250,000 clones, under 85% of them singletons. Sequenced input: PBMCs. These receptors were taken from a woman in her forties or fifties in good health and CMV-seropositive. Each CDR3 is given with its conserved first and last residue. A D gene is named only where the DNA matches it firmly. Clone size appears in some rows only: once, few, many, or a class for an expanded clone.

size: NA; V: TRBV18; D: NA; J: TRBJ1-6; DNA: TGTGCCAGCTCACCAACGGACAGTCAGAATTCACCCCTCCACTTT; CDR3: CASSPTDSQNSPLHF
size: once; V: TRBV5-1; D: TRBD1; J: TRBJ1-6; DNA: TGCGCCAGCAGCTTAGGACAGGGGGATTCACCCCTCCACTTT; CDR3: CASSLGQGDSPLHF
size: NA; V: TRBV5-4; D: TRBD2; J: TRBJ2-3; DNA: TGTGCCAGCAGCAAAGGACTAGCGGGGGCCACAGATACGCAGTATTTT; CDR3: CASSKGLAGATDTQYF
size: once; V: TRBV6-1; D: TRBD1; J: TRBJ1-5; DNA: TGTGCCAGCAGTGGGACAGGGGTGAATCAGCCCCAGCATTTT; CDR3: CASSGTGVNQPQHF
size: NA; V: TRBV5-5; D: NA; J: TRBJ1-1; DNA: TGTGCCAGCAGCTTTTTCCAGGCCGAGAACACTGAAGCTTTCTTT; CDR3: CASSFFQAENTEAFF
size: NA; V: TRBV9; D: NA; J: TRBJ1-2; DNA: TGTGCCAGCAGCCCTAGGCGATCTAACTATGGCTACACCTTC; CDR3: CASSPRRSNYGYTF
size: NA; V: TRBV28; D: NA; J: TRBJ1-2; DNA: TGTGCCAGCAGGAATGGGAAGGGGGGGCTCTATGGCTACACCTTC; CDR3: CASRNGKGGLYGYTF
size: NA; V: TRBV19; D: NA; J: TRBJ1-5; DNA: TGTGCCAGTAGTTCGGGTTTTAGCAATCAGCCCCAGCATTTT; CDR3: CASSSGFSNQPQHF
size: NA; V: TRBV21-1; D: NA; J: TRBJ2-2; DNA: TGTGCCAGCAGCCCTAGCGGATCGAACACCGGGGAGCTGTTTTTT; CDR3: CASSPSGSNTGELFF
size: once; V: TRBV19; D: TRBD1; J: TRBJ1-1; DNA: TGTGCCAGTAGTATTACTCGGACAGGGCGTCGTGAAGCTTTCTTT; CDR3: CASSITRTGRREAFF
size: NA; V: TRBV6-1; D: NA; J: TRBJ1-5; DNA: TGTGCCAGCAGTGAAGCGCTTCAGGGGAGCAATCAGCCCCAGCATTTT; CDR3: CASSEALQGSNQPQHF
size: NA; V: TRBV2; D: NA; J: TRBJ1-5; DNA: TGTGCCAGCAGAAACAGGGCGGGGGGCAATCAGCCCCAGCATTTT; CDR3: CASRNRAGGNQPQHF
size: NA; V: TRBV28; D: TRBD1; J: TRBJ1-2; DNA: TGTGCCAGCATCTCCTCCCAGGGACAGGGTCGTTACTATGGCTACACCTTC; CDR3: CASISSQGQGRYYGYTF
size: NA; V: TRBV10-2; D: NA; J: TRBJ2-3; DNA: TGCGCCAGCAGTGGAGGGATACTTGGCACAGATACGCAGTATTTT; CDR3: CASSGGILGTDTQYF
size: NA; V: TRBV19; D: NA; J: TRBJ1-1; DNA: TGTGCCAGTATCTCCGACAGGCGCCTGAACACTGAAGCTTTCTTT; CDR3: CASISDRRLNTEAFF
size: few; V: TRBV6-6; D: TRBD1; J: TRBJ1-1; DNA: TGTGCCAGCAGTTACCTCCCAGGGGGCACTGAAGCTTTCTTT; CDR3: CASSYLPGGTEAFF
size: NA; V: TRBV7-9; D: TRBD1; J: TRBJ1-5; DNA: TGTGCCAGCAGCCTAGCTACAGGGGGAGATCAGCCCCAGCATTTT; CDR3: CASSLATGGDQPQHF
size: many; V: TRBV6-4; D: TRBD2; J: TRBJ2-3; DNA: TGTGCCAGCAGTGAGACTAGCGACCCCACAGATACGCAGTATTTT; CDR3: CASSETSDPTDTQYF
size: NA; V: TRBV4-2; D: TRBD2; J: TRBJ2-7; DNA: TGTGCCAGCAGCCAAGAAGGGACTAGCGGGGGAAAGTACGAGCAGTACTTC; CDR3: CASSQEGTSGGKYEQYF
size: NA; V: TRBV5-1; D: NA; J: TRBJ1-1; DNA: TGCGCCAGCAGCTTGGGTGGGCAGCTGGGGGCCGGGGCTGAAGCTTTCTTT; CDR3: CASSLGGQLGAGAEAFF
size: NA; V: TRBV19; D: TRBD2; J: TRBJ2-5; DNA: TGTGCCAGTAGTCGTAAGCCGGGACTAGCGGGGGCCCAAGAGACCCAGTACTTC; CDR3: CASSRKPGLAGAQETQYF
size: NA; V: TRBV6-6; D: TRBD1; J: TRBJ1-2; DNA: TGTGCCAGCAGTTACTCTAGGGGGCGAGGTGGCTACACCTTC; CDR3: CASSYSRGRGGYTF
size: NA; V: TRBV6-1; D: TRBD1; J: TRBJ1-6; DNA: TGTGCCAGCAGGAAGGGGGCGAACTATAATTCACCCCTCCACTTT; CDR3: CASRKGANYNSPLHF
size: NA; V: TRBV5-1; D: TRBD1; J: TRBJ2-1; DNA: TGCGCCAGCAGCGCGGGACAGGGATACAATGAGCAGTTCTTC; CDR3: CASSAGQGYNEQFF
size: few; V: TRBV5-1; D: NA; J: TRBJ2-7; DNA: TGCGCCAGCAGCTTGGTAGTGTCACCCTACGAGCAGTACTTC; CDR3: CASSLVVSPYEQYF
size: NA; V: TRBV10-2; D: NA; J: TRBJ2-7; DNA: TGCGCCAGCAGCACCACAGGGGAGGCCTACGAGCAGTACTTC; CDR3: CASSTTGEAYEQYF
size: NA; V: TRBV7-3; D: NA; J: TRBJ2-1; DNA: TGTGCCAGCAGCTTAAGTGGTTACGGCTACAATGAGCAGTTCTTC; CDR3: CASSLSGYGYNEQFF
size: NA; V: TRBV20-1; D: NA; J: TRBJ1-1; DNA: TGCAGTGCTCGTGGGGGGGAATCGGCTTTCTTT; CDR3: CSARGGESAFF
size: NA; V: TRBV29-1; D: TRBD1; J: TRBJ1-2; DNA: TGCAGCGTGGGGGGACAGGGGAGCGTCTACACCTTC; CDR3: CSVGGQGSVYTF
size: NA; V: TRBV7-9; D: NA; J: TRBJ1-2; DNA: TGTGCCAGCAGCTTAGCGTGGTCAGGGTCTCCTGACTATGGCTACACCTTC; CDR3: CASSLAWSGSPDYGYTF
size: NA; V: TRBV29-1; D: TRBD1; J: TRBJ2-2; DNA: TGCAGCGGGGAAGGGGGCAACACCGGGGAGCTGTTTTTT; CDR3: CSGEGGNTGELFF
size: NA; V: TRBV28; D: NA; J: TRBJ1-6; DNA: TGTGCCAGCAGTTTGTTGCGCAGTACGGGCTCCTATAATTCACCCCTCCACTTT; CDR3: CASSLLRSTGSYNSPLHF
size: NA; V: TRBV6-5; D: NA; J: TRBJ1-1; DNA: TGTGCCAGCTTTAGGGGGAACACTGAAGCTTTCTTT; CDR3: CASFRGNTEAFF
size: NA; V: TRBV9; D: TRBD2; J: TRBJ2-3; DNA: TGTGCCAGCAGCGACCGGGACTACACAGATACGCAGTATTTT; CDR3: CASSDRDYTDTQYF
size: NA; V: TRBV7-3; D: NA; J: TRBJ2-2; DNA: TGTGCCAGCAGCTTAGTTCCCCGTAACACCGGGGAGCTGTTTTTT; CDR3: CASSLVPRNTGELFF
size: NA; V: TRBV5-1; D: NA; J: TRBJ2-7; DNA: TGCGCCAGCAGCCAGAACCCGGACAGTGGGACCCCTTACGAGCAGTACTTC; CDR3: CASSQNPDSGTPYEQYF
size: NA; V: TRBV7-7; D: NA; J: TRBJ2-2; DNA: TGTGCCAGCAGCTTAGACCAGGCCACCGGGGAGCTGTTTTTT; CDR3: CASSLDQATGELFF
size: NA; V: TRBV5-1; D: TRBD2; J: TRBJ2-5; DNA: TGCGCCAGCAGCCCAAGGACTAGCTCGGAGACCCAGTACTTC; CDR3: CASSPRTSSETQYF
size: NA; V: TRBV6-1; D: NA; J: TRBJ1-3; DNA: TGTGCCAGCAGTGACGTCCTATTCCTCGGGAATCCCATATATTTT; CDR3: CASSDVLFLGNPIYF
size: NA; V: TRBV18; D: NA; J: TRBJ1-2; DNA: TGTGCCAGCTCACCAACGGGTTATCGGGACTATGGCTACACCTTC; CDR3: CASSPTGYRDYGYTF
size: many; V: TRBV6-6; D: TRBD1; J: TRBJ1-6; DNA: TGTGCCAACCAACCCGGACAGGGTTCACCCCTCCACTTT; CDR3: CANQPGQGSPLHF
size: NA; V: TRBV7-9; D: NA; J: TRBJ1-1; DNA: TGTTCCAGCAGCTTAGGATGGGGGCGGACGAACACTGAAGCTTTCTTT; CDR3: CSSSLGWGRTNTEAFF
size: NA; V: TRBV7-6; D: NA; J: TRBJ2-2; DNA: TGTGCCAGCAGCTGGTGGGACACCTCCGGGGAGCTGTTTTTT; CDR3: CASSWWDTSGELFF
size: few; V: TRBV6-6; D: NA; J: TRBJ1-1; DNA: TGTGCCAGCAGTTACGCCGGGGGGGAAGCTTTCTTT; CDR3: CASSYAGGEAFF
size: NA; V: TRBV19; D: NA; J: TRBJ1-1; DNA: TGTGCCAGTAGCGAACCGGGATTTGAAGCTTTCTTT; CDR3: CASSEPGFEAFF
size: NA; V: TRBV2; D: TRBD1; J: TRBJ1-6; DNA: TGTGCCAGCAGAGGGGACAGGGGATTAGGTTCACCCCTCCACTTT; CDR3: CASRGDRGLGSPLHF
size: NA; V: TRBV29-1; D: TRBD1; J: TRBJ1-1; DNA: TGCAGCGTGGGGACAGGGGAGAGGAACACTGAAGCTTTCTTT; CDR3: CSVGTGERNTEAFF
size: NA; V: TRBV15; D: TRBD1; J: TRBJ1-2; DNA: TGTGCCACCAGCAGGTCGCTCGGGACAGTTTATGGCTACACCTTC; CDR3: CATSRSLGTVYGYTF
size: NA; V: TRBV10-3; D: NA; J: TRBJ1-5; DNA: TGTGCCATCAGTGGGGGAGTGAATCAGCCCCAGCATTTT; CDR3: CAISGGVNQPQHF
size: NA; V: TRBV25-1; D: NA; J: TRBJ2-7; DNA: TGTGCCGCTAGTAGACCCGGGGTCCGCGAGCAGTACTTC; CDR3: CAASRPGVREQYF
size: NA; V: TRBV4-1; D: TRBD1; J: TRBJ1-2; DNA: TGCGCCAGCAGCCAACGACGGGACAGGGACTATGGCTACACCTTC; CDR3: CASSQRRDRDYGYTF
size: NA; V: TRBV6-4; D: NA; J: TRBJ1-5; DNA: TGTGCCAGCAGTGGGTTTCAGTTCCACCAGCCCCAGCATTTT; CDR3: CASSGFQFHQPQHF
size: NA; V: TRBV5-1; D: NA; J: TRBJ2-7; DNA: TGCGCCAGCAGCTTGGCAACAGGCTACGAGCAGTACTTC; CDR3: CASSLATGYEQYF
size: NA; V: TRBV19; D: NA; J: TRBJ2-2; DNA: TGTGCCAGTAGTATAGAGCGGCAGAACACCGGGGAGCTGTTTTTT; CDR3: CASSIERQNTGELFF
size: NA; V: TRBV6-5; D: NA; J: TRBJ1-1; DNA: TGTGCCACCCATACGGACATGAACACTGAAGCTTTCTTT; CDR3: CATHTDMNTEAFF
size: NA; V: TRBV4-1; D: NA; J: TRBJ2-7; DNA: TGCGCCAGCAGCCAAGTACCTGGGGCGGAGGGCTACGAGCAGTACTTC; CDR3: CASSQVPGAEGYEQYF
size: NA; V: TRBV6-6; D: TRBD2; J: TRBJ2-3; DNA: TGTGCCAGCAGGGAACACGGGGGGGCGGGGACAGATACGCAGTATTTT; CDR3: CASREHGGAGTDTQYF
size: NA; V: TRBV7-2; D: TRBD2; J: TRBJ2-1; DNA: TGTGCCAGCACCCTAGCGGGACTAGCGGGGTACAATGAGCAGTTCTTC; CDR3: CASTLAGLAGYNEQFF
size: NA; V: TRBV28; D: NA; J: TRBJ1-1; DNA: TGTGCCAGCAGTTTATACGGGCGGGGATATTCGAACACTGAAGCTTTCTTT; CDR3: CASSLYGRGYSNTEAFF
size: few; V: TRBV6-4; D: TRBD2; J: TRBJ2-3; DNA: TGTGCCAGCAGCCTTGGAGCGGGGGGGCCTTCTAGCACAGATACGCAGTATTTT; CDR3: CASSLGAGGPSSTDTQYF